A selection of T cell receptor beta chains follows, all from one sample in a study of control samples from healthy donors and cancer patients. Measured with immunoSEQ multiplex PCR; TCRdb has only the in-frame clones, and not every one. The sample lists roughly 130,000 clones, about 93% occurring once. What was sequenced was blood. These receptors were obtained from a man aged 18 to 30 in good health. CDR3s include the opening cysteine and the closing phenylalanine or tryptophan. The order of the fields is CDR3 length, J gene, V gene, clone size, D gene, CDR3 protein, CDR3 DNA. The D gene is left open where the match is weak. Size tells how often a clone was seen (once, few, many) or the class of an expanded clone, and some rows leave it out.

>12|TRBJ1-2|TRBV28|NA|NA
CASTGANYGYTF
TGTGCCAGCACAGGGGCTAACTATGGCTACACCTTC
>15|TRBJ1-3|TRBV11-3|NA|TRBD1
CASSIRQGSGNTIYF
TGTGCCAGCAGCATACGACAGGGCTCTGGAAACACCATATATTTT
>15|TRBJ1-2|TRBV6-5|NA|TRBD1
CASSYILQGMSGYTF
TGTGCCAGCAGTTACATCCTACAGGGGATGAGCGGCTACACCTTC
>11|TRBJ1-1|TRBV20-1|once|NA
CSGPSNTEAFF
TGCAGTGGACCCTCGAACACTGAAGCTTTCTTT
>11|TRBJ1-2|TRBV30|NA|NA
CAWSPSGGYTF
TGTGCCTGGAGTCCAAGTGGTGGCTACACCTTC
>13|TRBJ2-4|TRBV12-3/TRBV12-4|NA|NA
CASSLSGGHIQYF
TGTGCCAGCAGTTTATCTGGGGGGCACATTCAGTACTTC
>12|TRBJ1-2|TRBV14|NA|NA
CASSLDGYGYTF
TGTGCCAGCAGTCTTGACGGCTATGGCTACACCTTC
>14|TRBJ1-2|TRBV5-1|NA|NA
CASSSGLGDYGYTF
TGCGCCAGCAGCTCCGGACTGGGGGACTATGGCTACACCTTC
>16|TRBJ1-2|TRBV9|NA|NA
CASSVNGPGDFYGYTF
TGTGCCAGCAGCGTAAACGGACCGGGTGATTTCTATGGCTACACCTTC
>16|TRBJ2-1|TRBV21-1|NA|NA
CASSKGTVGSYNEQFF
TGTGCCAGCAGCAAAGGTACGGTCGGTTCCTACAATGAGCAGTTCTTC
>13|TRBJ1-2|TRBV5-4|NA|NA
CASSLPDSIGYTF
TGTGCCAGCAGCTTGCCGGACTCGATTGGCTACACCTTC
>15|TRBJ2-7|TRBV28|NA|NA
CASTKGGANSYEQYF
TGTGCCAGCACTAAAGGTGGAGCCAACTCCTACGAGCAGTACTTC
>16|TRBJ2-1|TRBV7-3|NA|TRBD2
CASSSGSGSSYNEQFF
TGTGCCAGCAGCTCGGGTAGCGGGAGTTCCTACAATGAGCAGTTCTTC